This T cell receptor (beta chain) is from a study of T-cell reconstitution after alpha-beta-depleted transplantation in children. During its preparation, the TCRbeta library received unique molecular identifiers. TCRdb used MiXCR to reprocess the PCR reads, holding one entry per CDR3 protein. Of more than 500,000 distinct CDR3 sequences in the sample, about an eighth were seen once. This clonotype occurred many times. What it binds is unknown. Germline assignment: CDR1 MGHRA and CDR2 YSYEKL. The CDR3 spans 15 residues. Trimming took 1 base from V and 5 from J; bases not matched to a gene: 4. Overall study findings and caveats: Several hundred rapidly expanded clones from non-depleted graft cells reportedly supplied alpha-beta T cells about two months post-transplant.

This clonotype was sampled from a female patient younger than 10 who had a stem cell transplant for aplastic anemia, so the T cells may come from the graft donor. The specimen comprised PBMCs, mostly from graft donor cells, sampled 180 days after TCRalphabeta/CD19-depleted stem cell transplant. The genes are TRBV4-1 and TRBJ1-1; 10 bases are shared with TRBD1. CDR3 region: CASSQGDRGQTEAFF. Here the CDR3 DNA reads TGCGCCAGCAGCCAAGGAGACAGGGGGCAAACTGAAGCTTTCTTT.